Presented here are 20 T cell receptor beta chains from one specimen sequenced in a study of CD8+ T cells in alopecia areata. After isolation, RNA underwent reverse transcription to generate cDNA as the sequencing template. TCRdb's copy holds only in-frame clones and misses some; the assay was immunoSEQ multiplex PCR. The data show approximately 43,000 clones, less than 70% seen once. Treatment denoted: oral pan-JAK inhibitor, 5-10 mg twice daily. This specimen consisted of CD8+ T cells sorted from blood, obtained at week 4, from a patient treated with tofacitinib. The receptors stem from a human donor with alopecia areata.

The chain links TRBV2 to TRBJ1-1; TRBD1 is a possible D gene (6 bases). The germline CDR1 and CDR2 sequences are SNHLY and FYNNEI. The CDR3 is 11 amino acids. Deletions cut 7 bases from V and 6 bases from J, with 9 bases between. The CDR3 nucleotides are TGTGCCAGCAACTCAGGGGCTGAAGCTTTCTTT. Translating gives CASNSGAEAFF.

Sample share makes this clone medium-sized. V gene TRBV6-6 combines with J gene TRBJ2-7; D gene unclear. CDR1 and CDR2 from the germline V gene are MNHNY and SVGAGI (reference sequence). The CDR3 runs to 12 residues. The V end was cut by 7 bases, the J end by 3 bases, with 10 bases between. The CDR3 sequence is CASTTDGYEQYF. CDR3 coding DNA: TGTGCCAGCACCACGGACGGCTACGAGCAGTACTTC.

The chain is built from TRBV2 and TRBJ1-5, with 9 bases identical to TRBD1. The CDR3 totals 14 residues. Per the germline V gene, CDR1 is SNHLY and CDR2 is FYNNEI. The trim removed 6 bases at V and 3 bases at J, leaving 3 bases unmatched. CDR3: CASRWTGDNQPQHF. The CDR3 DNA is TGTGCCAGCAGATGGACAGGGGACAATCAGCCCCAGCATTTT.

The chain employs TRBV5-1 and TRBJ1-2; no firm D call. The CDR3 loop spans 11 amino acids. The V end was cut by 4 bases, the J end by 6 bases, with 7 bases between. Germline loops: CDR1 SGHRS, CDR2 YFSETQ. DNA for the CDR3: TGCGCCAGCAGCGCGGAGAATGGCTACACCTTC. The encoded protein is CASSAENGYTF.

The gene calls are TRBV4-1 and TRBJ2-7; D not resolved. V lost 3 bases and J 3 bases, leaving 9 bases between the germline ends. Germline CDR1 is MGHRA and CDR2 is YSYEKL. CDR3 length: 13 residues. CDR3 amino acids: CASSQGLGYEQYF. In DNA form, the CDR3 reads TGCGCCAGCAGCCAGGGCCTAGGCTACGAGCAGTACTTC.

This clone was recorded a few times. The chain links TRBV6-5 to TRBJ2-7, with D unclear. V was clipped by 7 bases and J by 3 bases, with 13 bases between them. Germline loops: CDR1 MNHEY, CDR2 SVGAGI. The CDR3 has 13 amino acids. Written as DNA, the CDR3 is TGTGCCAGCACCTCGACGCTTAGCTACGAGCAGTACTTC. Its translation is CASTSTLSYEQYF.

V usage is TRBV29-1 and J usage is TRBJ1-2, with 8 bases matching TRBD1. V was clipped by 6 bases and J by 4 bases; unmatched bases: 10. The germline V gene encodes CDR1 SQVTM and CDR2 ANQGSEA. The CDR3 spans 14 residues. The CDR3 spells CSVVDRGHPYGYTF. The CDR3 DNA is TGCAGCGTCGTCGACAGGGGCCACCCCTATGGCTACACCTTC. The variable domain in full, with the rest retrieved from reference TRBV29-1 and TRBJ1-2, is SAVISQKPSRDICQRGTSLTIQCQVDSQVTMMFWYRQQPGQSLTLIATANQGSEATYESGFVIDKFPISRPNLTFSTLTVSNMSPEDSSIYLCSVVDRGHPYGYTFGSGTRLTVV.

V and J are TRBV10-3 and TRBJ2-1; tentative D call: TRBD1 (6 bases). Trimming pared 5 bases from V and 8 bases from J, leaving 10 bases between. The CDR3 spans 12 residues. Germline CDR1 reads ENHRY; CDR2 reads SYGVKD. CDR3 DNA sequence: TGTGCCATCAGTCCACAGGGAGATGAGCAGTTCTTC. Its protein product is CAISPQGDEQFF.

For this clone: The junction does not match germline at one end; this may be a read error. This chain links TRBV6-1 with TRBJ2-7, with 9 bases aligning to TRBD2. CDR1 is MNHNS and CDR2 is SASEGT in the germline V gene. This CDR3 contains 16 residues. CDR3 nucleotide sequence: TGTGCCATCAGTGTGTCTAGCGGGGCGGAGACCTACGAGCAGTACTTC. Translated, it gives CAISVSSGAETYEQYF.

Written as DNA, the CDR3 is TGCAGCGTTGTAGGAGGGGAGATGTCCTACGAGCAGTACTTC. Amino acid sequence: CSVVGGEMSYEQYF. The rearrangement links TRBV29-1 to TRBJ2-7; possible D gene TRBD2, 6 bases. Germline V CDR1 and CDR2: SQVTM, ANQGSEA. The ends were cut back, 4 bases at V and 1 base at J, with 14 bases in the middle. CDR3 length: 14 amino acids.

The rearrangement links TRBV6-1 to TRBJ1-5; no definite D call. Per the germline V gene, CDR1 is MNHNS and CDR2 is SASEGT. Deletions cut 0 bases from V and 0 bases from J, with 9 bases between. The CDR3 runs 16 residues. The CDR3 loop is CASSEAGGISNQPQHF. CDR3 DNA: TGTGCCAGCAGTGAAGCAGGAGGGATTAGCAATCAGCCCCAGCATTTT.

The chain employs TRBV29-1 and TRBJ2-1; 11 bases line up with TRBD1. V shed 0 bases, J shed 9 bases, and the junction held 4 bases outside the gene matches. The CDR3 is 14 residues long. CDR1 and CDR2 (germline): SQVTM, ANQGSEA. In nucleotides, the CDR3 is TGCAGCGTTGAAGATCCGGGACAGGGGGTTGAGCAGTTCTTC. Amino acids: CSVEDPGQGVEQFF.

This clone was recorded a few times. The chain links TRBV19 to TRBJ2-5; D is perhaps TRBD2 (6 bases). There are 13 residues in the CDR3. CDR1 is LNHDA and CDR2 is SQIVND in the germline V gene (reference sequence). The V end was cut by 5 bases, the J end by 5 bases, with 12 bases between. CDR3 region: CASSRGDWETQYF. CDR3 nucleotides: TGTGCCAGTAGTCGCGGGGACTGGGAGACCCAGTACTTC.

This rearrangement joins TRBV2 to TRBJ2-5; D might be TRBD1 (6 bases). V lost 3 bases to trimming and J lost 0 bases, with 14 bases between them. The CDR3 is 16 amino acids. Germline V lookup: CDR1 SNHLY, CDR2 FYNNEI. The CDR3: CASSEGAALYQETQYF. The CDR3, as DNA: TGTGCCAGCAGTGAGGGGGCAGCTCTGTACCAAGAGACCCAGTACTTC.

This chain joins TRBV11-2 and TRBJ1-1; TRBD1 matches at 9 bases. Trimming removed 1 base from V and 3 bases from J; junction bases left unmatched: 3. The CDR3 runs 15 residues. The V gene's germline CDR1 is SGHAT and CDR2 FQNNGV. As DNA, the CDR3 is TGTGCCAGCAGCTTAGGGACAGGGGTCGACACTGAAGCTTTCTTT. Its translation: CASSLGTGVDTEAFF.

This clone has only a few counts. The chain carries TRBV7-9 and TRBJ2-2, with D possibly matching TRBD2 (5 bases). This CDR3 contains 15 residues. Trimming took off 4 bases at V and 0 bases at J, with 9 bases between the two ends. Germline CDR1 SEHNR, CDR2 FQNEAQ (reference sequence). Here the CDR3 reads CASSSTTTNTGELFF. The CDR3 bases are TGTGCCAGCAGCTCGACGACTACGAACACCGGGGAGCTGTTTTTT.

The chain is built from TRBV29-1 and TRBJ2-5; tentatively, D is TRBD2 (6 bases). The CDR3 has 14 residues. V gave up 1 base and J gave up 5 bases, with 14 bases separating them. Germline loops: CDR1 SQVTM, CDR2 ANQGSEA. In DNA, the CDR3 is TGCAGCGTTGAAGTGGAGGGTCGGGGGGAGACCCAGTACTTC. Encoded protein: CSVEVEGRGETQYF.

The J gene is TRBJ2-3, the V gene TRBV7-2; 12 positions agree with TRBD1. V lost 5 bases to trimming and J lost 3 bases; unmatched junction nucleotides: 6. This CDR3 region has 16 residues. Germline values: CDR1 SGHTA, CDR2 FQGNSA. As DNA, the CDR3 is TGTGCCAGCAGCGCCGGGACAGGGGGCCGGACAGATACGCAGTATTTT. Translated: CASSAGTGGRTDTQYF.

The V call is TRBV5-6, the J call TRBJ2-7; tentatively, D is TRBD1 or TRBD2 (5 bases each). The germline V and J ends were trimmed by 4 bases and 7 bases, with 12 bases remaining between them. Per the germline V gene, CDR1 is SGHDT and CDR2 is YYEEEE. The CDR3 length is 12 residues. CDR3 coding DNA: TGTGCCAGCAGCCTCGGGACGGGGGAGCAGTACTTC. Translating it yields CASSLGTGEQYF.

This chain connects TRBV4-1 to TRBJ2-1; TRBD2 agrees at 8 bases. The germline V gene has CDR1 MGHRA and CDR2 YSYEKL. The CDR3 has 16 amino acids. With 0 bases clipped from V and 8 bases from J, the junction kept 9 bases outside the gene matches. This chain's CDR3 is CASSQEPRGGMDEQFF. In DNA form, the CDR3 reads TGCGCCAGCAGCCAAGAACCACGGGGGGGCATGGATGAGCAGTTCTTC.